The source of this T cell receptor beta chain is a study of T cell responses to AZD1222 COVID-19 vaccine. The CDR3 runs to 15 residues. Trimming removed 5 bases at V and 5 bases at J, with 19 bases between. Germline assignment: CDR1 SGHAT and CDR2 FQNNGV. TCRdb's table, derived via immunoSEQ multiplex PCR, lists solely in-frame clones and lacks some. Here the sample spans 100,000 or so clones, more than 85% being singletons. The clonotype was recovered from an adult in good health. The sequences come from peripheral blood, collected on day 0 of AZD1222 vaccination. The chain couples TRBV11-2 to TRBJ2-7; a possible D gene is TRBD2 (6 bases). CDR3 bases: TGTGCCAGCAGCCTGACCGGGCCCCCGGGGGACGAGCAGTACTTC. It yields the protein CASSLTGPPGDEQYF.